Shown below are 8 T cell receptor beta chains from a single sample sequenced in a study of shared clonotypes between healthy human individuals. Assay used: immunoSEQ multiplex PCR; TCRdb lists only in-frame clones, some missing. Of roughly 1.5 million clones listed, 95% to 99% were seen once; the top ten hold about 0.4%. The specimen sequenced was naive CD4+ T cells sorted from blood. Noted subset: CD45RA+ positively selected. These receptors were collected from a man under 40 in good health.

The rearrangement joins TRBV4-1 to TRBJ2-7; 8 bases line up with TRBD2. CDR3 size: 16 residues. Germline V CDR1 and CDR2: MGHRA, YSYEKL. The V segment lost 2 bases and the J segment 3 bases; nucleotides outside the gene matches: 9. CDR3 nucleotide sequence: TGCGCCAGCAGCCAACCCCAAGCGGGAGTAATCTACGAGCAGTACTTC. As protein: CASSQPQAGVIYEQYF.

The CDR3 is CASSVGPARSGNTEAFF. The CDR3 region has the DNA TGTGCCAGCAGCGTAGGCCCGGCGAGGTCAGGGAACACTGAAGCTTTCTTT. The genes are TRBV9 and TRBJ1-1; D unclear. This CDR3 has 17 amino acids. Germline CDR1 is SGDLS and CDR2 is YYNGEE. V lost 0 bases, J lost 1 base, and 16 bases lay in between. The variable domain in full, with the rest retrieved from reference TRBV9 and TRBJ1-1, is DSGVTQTPKHLITATGQRVTLRCSPRSGDLSVYWYQQSLDQGLQFLIQYYNGEERAKGNILERFSAQQFPDLHSELNLSSLELGDSALYFCASSVGPARSGNTEAFFGQGTRLTVV.

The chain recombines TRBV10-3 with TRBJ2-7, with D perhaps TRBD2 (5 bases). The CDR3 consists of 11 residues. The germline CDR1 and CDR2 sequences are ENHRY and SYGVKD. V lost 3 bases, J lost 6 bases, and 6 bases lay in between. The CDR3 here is CAISELVEQYF. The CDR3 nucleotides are TGTGCCATCAGTGAACTAGTCGAGCAGTACTTC.

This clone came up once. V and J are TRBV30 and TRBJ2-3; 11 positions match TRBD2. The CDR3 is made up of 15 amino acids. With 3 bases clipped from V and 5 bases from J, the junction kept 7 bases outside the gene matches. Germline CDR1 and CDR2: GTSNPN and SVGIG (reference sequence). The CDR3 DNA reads TGTGCCTGGAGCGGAGGACTAGCGGGTCGAGATACGCAGTATTTT. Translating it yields CAWSGGLAGRDTQYF.

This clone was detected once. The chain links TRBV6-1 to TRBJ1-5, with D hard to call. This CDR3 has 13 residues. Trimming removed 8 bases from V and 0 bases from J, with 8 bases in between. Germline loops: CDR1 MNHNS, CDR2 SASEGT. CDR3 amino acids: CASATNSNQPQHF. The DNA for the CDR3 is TGTGCCAGCGCCACAAATAGCAATCAGCCCCAGCATTTT.

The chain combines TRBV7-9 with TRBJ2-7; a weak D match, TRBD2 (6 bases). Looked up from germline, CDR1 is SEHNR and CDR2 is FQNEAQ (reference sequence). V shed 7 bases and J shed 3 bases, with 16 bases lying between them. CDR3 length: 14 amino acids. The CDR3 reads CASTSSAKNYEQYF. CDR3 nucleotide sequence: TGTGCCAGCACCTCTAGCGCGAAGAACTACGAGCAGTACTTC.

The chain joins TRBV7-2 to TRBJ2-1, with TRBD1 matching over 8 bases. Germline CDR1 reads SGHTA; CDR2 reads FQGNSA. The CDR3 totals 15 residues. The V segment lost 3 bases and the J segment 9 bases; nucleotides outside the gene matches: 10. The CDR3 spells CASSFAGGGSGEQFF. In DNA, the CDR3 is TGTGCCAGCAGCTTCGCAGGGGGCGGTTCGGGTGAGCAGTTCTTC. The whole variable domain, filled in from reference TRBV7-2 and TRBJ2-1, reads GAGVSQSPSNKVTEKGKDVELRCDPISGHTALYWYRQSLGQGLEFLIYFQGNSAPDKSGLPSDRFSAERTGGSVSTLTIQRTQQEDSAVYLCASSFAGGGSGEQFFGPGTRLTVL.

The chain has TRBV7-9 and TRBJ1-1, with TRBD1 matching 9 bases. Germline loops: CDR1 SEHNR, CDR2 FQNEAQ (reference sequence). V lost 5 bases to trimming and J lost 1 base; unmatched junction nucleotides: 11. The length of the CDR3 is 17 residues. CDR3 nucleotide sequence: TGTGCCAGCAGCCCGAGGGACAGGGAAATGAAGAACACTGAAGCTTTCTTT. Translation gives CASSPRDREMKNTEAFF.